The sequence of this T cell receptor (beta chain) was determined in a study of CD8 T cells in Susac syndrome. The sequenced target, TCR beta, came from blood CD8+ and CD4+ T cells. Patients with Susac syndrome met diagnostic criteria defined recently for definite or probable disease. RNA in amounts of about 0.45 to 1 ug was reverse transcribed with random hexamers. TCRdb redid the calling of the immunoSEQ multiplex PCR reads with MiXCR, one entry per CDR3 protein. The sample holds 85,000 to 130,000 distinct CDR3 sequences, roughly 95% seen once. Study-wide results and caveats: Among active patients and in TEMRA cells, CD8+ clonal expansion in Susac reached its peak. In total CD8+ repertoires, sixteen Susac-specific public clones were found, and in CD8+ TEMRA repertoires, 4 or 5 were found.

Notes on this clonotype: Its target is unknown.

The sequenced sample was CD8+ T cells from PBMCs. This clonotype was sampled from a human donor with Susac syndrome.

CDR3 residues: CASSVGVDSYEQYF. The CDR3 coding sequence is TGTGCCAGCAGCGTAGGCGTGGATTCTTACGAGCAGTACTTC. This chain uses TRBV9 with TRBJ2-7; no definite D call. V was trimmed by 0 bases and J by 4 bases, leaving 11 bases between them. This CDR3 region has 14 residues. In germline, CDR1 is SGDLS, CDR2 YYNGEE.